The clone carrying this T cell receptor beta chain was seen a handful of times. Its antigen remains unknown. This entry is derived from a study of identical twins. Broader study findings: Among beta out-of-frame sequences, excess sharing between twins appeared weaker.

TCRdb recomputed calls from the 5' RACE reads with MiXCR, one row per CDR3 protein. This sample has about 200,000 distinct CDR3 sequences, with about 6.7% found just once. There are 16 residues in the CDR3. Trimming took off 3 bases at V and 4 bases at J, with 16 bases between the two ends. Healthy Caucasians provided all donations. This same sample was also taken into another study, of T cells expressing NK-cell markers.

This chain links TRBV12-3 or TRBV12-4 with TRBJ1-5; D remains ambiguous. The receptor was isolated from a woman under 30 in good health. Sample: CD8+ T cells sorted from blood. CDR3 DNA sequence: TGTGCCAGCAGTTTTAGCCTCCAGCCGAGAAATCAGCCCCAGCATTTT. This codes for CASSFSLQPRNQPQHF.